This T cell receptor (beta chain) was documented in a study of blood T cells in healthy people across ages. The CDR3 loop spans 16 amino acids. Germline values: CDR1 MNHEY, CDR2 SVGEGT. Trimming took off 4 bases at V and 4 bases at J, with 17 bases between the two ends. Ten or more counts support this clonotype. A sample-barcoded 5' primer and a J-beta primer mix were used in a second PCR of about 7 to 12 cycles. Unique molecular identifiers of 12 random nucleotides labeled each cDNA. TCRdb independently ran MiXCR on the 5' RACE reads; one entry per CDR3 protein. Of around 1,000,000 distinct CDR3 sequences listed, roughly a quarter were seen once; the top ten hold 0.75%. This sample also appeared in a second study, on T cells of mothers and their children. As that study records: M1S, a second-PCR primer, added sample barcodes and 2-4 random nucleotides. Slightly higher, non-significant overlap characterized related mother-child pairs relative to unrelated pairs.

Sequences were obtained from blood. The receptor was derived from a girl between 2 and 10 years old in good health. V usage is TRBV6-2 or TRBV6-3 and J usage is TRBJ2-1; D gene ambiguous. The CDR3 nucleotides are TGTGCCAGCAGTTTTCCGACGGATCTTTCTTACAATGAGCAGTTCTTC. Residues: CASSFPTDLSYNEQFF.